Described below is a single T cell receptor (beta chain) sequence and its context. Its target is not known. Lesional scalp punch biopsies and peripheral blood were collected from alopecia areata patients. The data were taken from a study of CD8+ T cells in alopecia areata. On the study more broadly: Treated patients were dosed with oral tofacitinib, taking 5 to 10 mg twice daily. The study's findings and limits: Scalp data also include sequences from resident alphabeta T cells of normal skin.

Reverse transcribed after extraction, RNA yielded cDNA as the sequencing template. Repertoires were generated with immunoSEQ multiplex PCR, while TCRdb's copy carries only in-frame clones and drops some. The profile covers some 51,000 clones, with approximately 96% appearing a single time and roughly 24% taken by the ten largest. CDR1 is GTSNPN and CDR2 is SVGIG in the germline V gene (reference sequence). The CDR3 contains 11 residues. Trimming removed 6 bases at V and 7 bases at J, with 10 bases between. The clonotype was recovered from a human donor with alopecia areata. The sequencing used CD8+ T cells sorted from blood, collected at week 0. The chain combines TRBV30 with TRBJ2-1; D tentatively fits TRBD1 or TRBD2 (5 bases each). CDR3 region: CACQGGNEQFF. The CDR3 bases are TGTGCCTGCCAGGGCGGGAATGAGCAGTTCTTC.